This T cell receptor beta chain is from a study of blood T cell repertoires in COVID-19. In the study's own analysis: For nucleated cells, counts were estimated from reference gene primer amplification. Clones were read by immunoSEQ multiplex PCR, and TCRdb kept only the in-frame ones, dropping some. The DNA was the basis for D and trimming; V, J and clone size are from that table. The repertoire consists of tens of thousands of clones, with about 89% occurring once and the leading ten covering over 11%. Germline CDR1 and CDR2: MNHEY and SVGEGT. The CDR3 runs 13 residues. Trimming removed 5 bases from V and 8 bases from J, with 15 bases in between. This clone was found once.

The origin of this receptor is a man in his 70s with active or convalescent COVID-19. Sequenced input: peripheral blood. This chain joins TRBV6-2 or TRBV6-3 and TRBJ1-2; D might be TRBD1 (6 bases). CDR3 loop: CASSKEGVAGYTF. The DNA for the CDR3 is TGTGCCAGCAGTAAAGAGGGGGTAGCGGGCTACACCTTC.